This T cell receptor beta chain stems from a study of Ad26.COV2.S vaccination and SARS-CoV-2 variants. Germline CDR1 SGDLS, CDR2 YYNGEE. The CDR3 consists of 14 residues. V was cut by 3 bases and J by 2 bases, with 12 bases left in between. This sample's treatment: 19 received Ad26.COV2.S at low or high dose, single or two shots; 5 received placebo; per-sample allocation not given. Day 63 after the first vaccine or placebo injection was the time point for sampling. Donation came from an adult in Boston who was aged 18-55 years. Immunization relied on an Ad26 vector, which expressed Wuhan-strain SARS-CoV-2 spike. This table comes from immunoSEQ multiplex PCR, and its TCRdb copy is limited to in-frame clones, with some not included. The sample consists of roughly 680,000 clones, around 92% of them appearing once.

The sequenced sample was peripheral blood, obtained in a trial of Ad26.COV2.S vaccine versus placebo. This sequence originates from a person aged 18 to 65 who received the Ad26.COV2.S COVID-19 vaccine or a placebo. V gene TRBV9 combines with J gene TRBJ2-7; D is tentatively TRBD1 or TRBD2 (5 bases each). DNA of the CDR3: TGTGCCAGCAGCGCCGGGGACGGCCCCTACGAGCAGTACTTC. Translation: CASSAGDGPYEQYF.